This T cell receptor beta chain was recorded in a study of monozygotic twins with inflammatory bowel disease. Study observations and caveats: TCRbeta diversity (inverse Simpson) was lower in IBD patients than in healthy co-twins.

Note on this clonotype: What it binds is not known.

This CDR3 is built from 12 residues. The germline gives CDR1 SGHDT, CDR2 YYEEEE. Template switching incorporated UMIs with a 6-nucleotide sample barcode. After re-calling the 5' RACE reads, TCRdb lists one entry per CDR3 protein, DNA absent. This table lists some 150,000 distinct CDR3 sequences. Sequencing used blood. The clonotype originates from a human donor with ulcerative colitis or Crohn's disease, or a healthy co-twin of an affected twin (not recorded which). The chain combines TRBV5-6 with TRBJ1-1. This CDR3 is CASRALGAEAFF.